This TCR beta chain was recovered during a study of blood T cell repertoires in COVID-19. For the study at large: Sources were T cells, B-cell-depleted T cells, or PBMCs; the material itself was cDNA or gDNA.

V lost 1 base and J 2 bases, leaving 10 bases between the germline ends. The CDR3 spans 14 residues. Germline V lookup: CDR1 SGHKS, CDR2 YYEKEE (reference sequence). Clones were sequenced by immunoSEQ multiplex PCR, and TCRdb holds only the in-frame ones, with some missing. Of around 90,000 clones listed, around 94% are singletons. The gene calls are TRBV5-5 and TRBJ2-7; tentatively, D is TRBD1 (5 bases). Sequenced material: peripheral blood. The receptor's source is a woman aged 55 to 70 with active COVID-19. In DNA, the CDR3 is TGTGCCAGCAGCTTGCAGGGTTGGGCCTACGAGCAGTACTTC. The encoded protein is CASSLQGWAYEQYF.